The 6 T cell receptor beta chains listed next were all sequenced from one sample in a study of CD8+ T cells in alopecia areata. As the sequencing template, cDNA was produced by extracting RNA and reverse transcribing it. The data were produced by immunoSEQ multiplex PCR, yet TCRdb's version contains in-frame clones alone and is incomplete. Among 90,000 to 130,000 clones listed, roughly 59% were seen once. Sequencing was carried out using CD8+ T cells sorted from blood. The receptor source for this set is a human donor in good health.

This clone was found a few times. The chain employs TRBV5-1 and TRBJ2-1, with TRBD2 matching over 7 bases. CDR1 is SGHRS and CDR2 is YFSETQ in the germline V gene. The CDR3 runs to 16 residues. Unmatched junction bases numbered 6, after V lost 3 bases and J lost 0 bases. This CDR3 is CASSWAGGGSYNEQFF. For the CDR3, the DNA is TGCGCCAGCAGCTGGGCAGGCGGGGGCTCCTACAATGAGCAGTTCTTC.

This chain connects TRBV2 to TRBJ2-4; a possible D gene is TRBD1 (6 bases). From germline, CDR1 is SNHLY and CDR2 FYNNEI. V shed 1 base and J shed 5 bases, with 18 bases lying between them. CDR3 length: 17 residues. For the CDR3, the DNA is TGTGCCAGCAGTGAAGTATTGTTCGAGACAGGCGAAAACATTCAGTACTTC. It codes for CASSEVLFETGENIQYF.

The chain links TRBV13 to TRBJ2-1, with 7 positions matching TRBD2. CDR3 length: 17 residues. Trimming cost V 5 bases and J 6 bases; bases outside gene matches: 16. CDR1 is PRHDT and CDR2 is FYEKMQ in the germline V gene (reference sequence). CDR3 protein: CASSPYGRQGPINEQFF. The DNA for the CDR3 is TGTGCCAGCAGCCCCTACGGGAGGCAGGGCCCGATCAATGAGCAGTTCTTC. The full variable domain, with the rest looked up from reference TRBV13 and TRBJ2-1, is AAGVIQSPRHLIKEKRETATLKCYPIPRHDTVYWYQQGPGQDPQFLISFYEKMQSDKGSIPDRFSAQQFSDYHSELNMSSLELGDSALYFCASSPYGRQGPINEQFFGPGTRLTVL.

This chain joins TRBV15 and TRBJ2-1; 9 nucleotides line up with TRBD1. CDR3 length: 14 amino acids. V lost 5 bases, J lost 7 bases, and 6 bases stayed unmatched. Germline V lookup: CDR1 LNHNV, CDR2 YYDKDF (reference sequence). The CDR3: CATSWDREGNEQFF. Written as DNA, the CDR3 is TGTGCCACCAGCTGGGACAGGGAAGGGAATGAGCAGTTCTTC.

This clone was picked up a small number of times. The chain is built from TRBV4-2 and TRBJ2-3; a weak D match, TRBD2 (5 bases). Germline lookup yields CDR1 LGHNA and CDR2 YNFKEQ. This CDR3 has 17 amino acids. V was clipped by 1 base and J by 2 bases, with 16 bases between them. The CDR3 DNA is TGTGCCAGCAGCCAAGCATTAGCCGGCGGGTCCACAGATACGCAGTATTTT. It yields the protein CASSQALAGGSTDTQYF.

This clone was picked up one time. The chain recombines TRBV5-6 with TRBJ2-7; D is unresolved. Trimming shortened V by 4 bases and J by 1 base, and 9 bases separated the two germline ends. This CDR3 contains 13 residues. The germline V gene encodes CDR1 SGHDT and CDR2 YYEEEE. The CDR3 sequence is CASSLTQSYEQYF. The CDR3 DNA is TGTGCCAGCAGCCTGACACAATCCTACGAGCAGTACTTC.